This T cell receptor beta chain is from a study of blood T cell repertoires in COVID-19 (dated by TCRdb to 2020 to 2022). Some background on the complete study: Samples from collaborators originated in the United States, Italy and Spain and spanned both the acute and convalescent phases of COVID-19. The material from the prospective study consisted of cDNA or gDNA derived from T cells, B-cell-depleted T cells, or PBMCs. Subjects who had been exposed to COVID-19, were actively infected with it, or had recovered from it provided the deeply sampled blood TCRbeta repertoires that made up the dataset. The repertoires were made available in a free public database intended to serve as a resource for research on the immune response to SARS-CoV-2. Samples were obtained from the ongoing ImmuneRACE study (first 160 participants) and from over 1,000 subjects provided by 6 global collaborators. Sample metadata almost always included a de-identified subject ID, COVID-19 status, age in years and sex. HLA class I and class II types, where available, came from metadata supplied by the sample provider rather than from assay-based typing. Study-level results and caveats: The quantity of clinical and demographic metadata differed by source and by participant and was supplied without curation.

TCRbeta CDR3 regions were amplified from genomic DNA by means of the immunoSEQ Assay, a bias-controlled multiplex PCR. The authors processed their data as follows. The number of nucleated cells in each sample was estimated from the amplification of reference gene primers within the assay. To quantify the absolute abundance of each unique TCRbeta CDR3 rearrangement, sequence reads were collapsed and filtered. For each sample, productive Simpson clonality was calculated as the square root of Simpson's diversity index over productive rearrangements. The clones in this table, taken by TCRdb from immuneACCESS, are in-frame only. Not every clone is retained; where verified, under half of the shortfall comes from an unresolved V gene, and the cause of the rest is unknown. V and J calls and clone size are as listed in that table; D and trimming were resolved from the DNA. The sample includes 200,000 or so clones, with roughly 76% observed a single time. The top ten constitute around 12% of the sample.

Of note for this clone: This receptor's antigen is unknown. The sample holds no much larger clone one base away, and base qualities are not on file.

One collaborating source in Seattle enrolled patients while the patients were actively infected and followed the patients over time throughout the course of disease. Each collaborating institution followed its own protocols to collect whole blood in K2EDTA tubes. Collaborator samples were shipped for TCRbeta analysis as frozen whole blood, isolated PBMCs, or DNA extracted from either sample type. The source of this sequence is an elderly woman with COVID-19, enrolled during active disease. Sequencing was carried out using peripheral blood.

The DNA sequence is as follows: TGCGCCAGCAGTGAGAGGGTGCGGGGGGCCTCCTACGAGCAGTACTTC. It codes for CASSERVRGASYEQYF. Recombination joined TRBV10-1 with TRBJ2-7; 8 bases in the middle match TRBD2. The germline V gene (reference sequence) supplies CDR1 WNHNN and CDR2 SYGVQD. The V end gives up 2 bases and the J end 0 bases, leaving 6 bases in the junction not matched to a gene. Taken from cysteine to phenylalanine, the CDR3 has 16 residues. The kept DNA is CDR3 alone, 48 bases in frame from the first base.